The rows below give T cell receptor beta chains drawn from one sample of a study of breast tumors, draining lymph nodes, adjacent tissues. Each CDR3 protein gets one entry after TCRdb re-called the multiplex PCR reads with MiXCR. The data hold tens of thousands of distinct CDR3 sequences, with more than 25% observed a single time. The specimen sequenced was axillary lymph node tissue. The receptor set was obtained from a female donor with breast cancer. Some clones in this sample may be carry-over from other donors' samples. Both conserved end residues are part of each CDR3. Fields, in order: V gene, J gene, clone size, D gene, CDR3 protein, CDR3 DNA. D genes are given only for firm matches. Rows give clone size only sometimes, using once, few, many, or a class for an expanded clone.

>TRBV5-1|TRBJ2-5|.|TRBD1
CASSLLTGGPETQYF
TGCGCCAGCAGCTTGTTAACAGGGGGGCCCGAGACCCAGTACTTC
>TRBV30|TRBJ1-2|many|.
CAWRTGPYGYTF
TGTGCCTGGAGGACAGGCCCCTATGGCTACACCTTC
>TRBV5-1|TRBJ1-1|.|.
CASSSTVRGILSTEAFF
TGCGCCAGCAGCTCCACGGTGCGGGGGATACTGAGCACTGAAGCTTTCTTT
>TRBV28|TRBJ2-3|.|TRBD2
CASSSGTSGSWSTDTQYF
TGTGCCAGCAGTTCGGGGACTAGCGGGAGTTGGAGCACAGATACGCAGTATTTT
>TRBV19|TRBJ2-7|many|.
CASSIDRNYEQYF
TGTGCCAGTAGTATCGACAGAAACTACGAGCAGTACTTC
>TRBV7-8|TRBJ2-7|many|TRBD2
CASSPYGGGPYEQYF
TGTGCCAGCAGCCCATATGGGGGAGGGCCATACGAGCAGTACTTC
>TRBV7-9|TRBJ1-5|many|.
CASSSTGSDQPQHF
TGTGCCAGCAGTTCCACAGGGTCGGATCAGCCCCAGCATTTT
>TRBV5-5|TRBJ2-1|many|.
CASSLDGTSDYEQFF
TGTGCCAGCAGCTTGGACGGGACGTCGGACTATGAGCAGTTCTTC
>TRBV20-1|TRBJ2-7|many|.
CSALKGPFSYEQYF
TGCAGTGCTCTTAAGGGGCCCTTCTCCTACGAGCAGTACTTC
>TRBV7-3|TRBJ2-3|many|TRBD2
CASSPGLAGAADTQYF
TGTGCCAGCAGCCCGGGACTAGCGGGAGCAGCAGATACGCAGTATTTT
>TRBV7-9|TRBJ2-7|many|.
CASSLPEGHPAYEQYF
TGTGCCAGCAGCTTGCCAGAGGGACACCCAGCCTACGAGCAGTACTTC
>TRBV2|TRBJ1-4|many|.
CASSGGTLREKLFF
TGTGCCAGCAGTGGGGGTACATTACGGGAAAAACTGTTTTTT
>TRBV7-6|TRBJ2-6|many|.
CASSLPGANVLTF
TGTGCCAGCAGCTTACCTGGGGCCAACGTCCTGACTTTC
>TRBV19|TRBJ1-2|.|.
CASKFSGHSIYGYTF
TGTGCCAGTAAATTTTCGGGACACTCAATTTATGGCTACACCTTC
>TRBV6-1|TRBJ1-2|many|.
CASSPAGSYGYTF
TGTGCCAGCAGCCCAGCAGGGTCCTATGGCTACACCTTC
>TRBV12-1|TRBJ1-5|once|.
CASSPTTGNQPQHF
TGTGCCAGCAGCCCGACCACAGGGAATCAGCCCCAGCATTTT
>TRBV7-9|TRBJ2-7|.|TRBD1
CASSDRVGHEQYF
TGTGCCAGCTCAGACAGGGTTGGGCACGAGCAGTACTTC
>TRBV19|TRBJ1-3|.|TRBD1
CASSIPDRVGGKHIYF
TGTGCCAGTAGTATCCCGGACAGGGTCGGGGGAAAACACATATATTTT
>TRBV7-2|TRBJ2-5|.|TRBD2
CASSSRLAGKETQCF
TGCGCCAGCAGCTCCCGACTAGCGGGAAAGGAGACCCAGTGCTTC
>TRBV20-1|TRBJ2-7|many|.
CSARVGGGEQYF
TGCAGTGCTAGAGTGGGGGGCGGGGAGCAGTACTTC
>TRBV6-2/TRBV6-3|TRBJ2-2|many|.
CASRPQGTGELFF
TGTGCCAGCAGACCCCAGGGTACCGGGGAGCTGTTTTTT
>TRBV29-1|TRBJ1-4|many|TRBD1
CSVDSQGAQKLFF
TGCAGCGTTGACAGTCAGGGGGCTCAAAAACTGTTTTTT
>TRBV9|TRBJ2-2|many|.
CASSVDYGFGVANTGELFF
TGTGCCAGCAGCGTAGATTACGGTTTCGGGGTCGCGAACACCGGGGAGCTGTTTTTT
>TRBV30|TRBJ1-2|many|.
CAWSVPPKEGYTF
TGTGCCTGGAGTGTTCCCCCCAAGGAAGGCTACACCTTC
>TRBV20-1|TRBJ1-5|.|.
CSASQDNQETQHF
TGCAGTGCTAGCCAGGACAACCAAGAGACCCAGCATTTT
>TRBV18|TRBJ1-6|many|.
CASSPEGGSYNSPLHF
TGTGCCAGCTCACCAGAGGGCGGCTCCTATAATTCACCCCTCCACTTT
>TRBV4-3|TRBJ1-5|many|.
CASSQEHRDQPQHF
TGCGCCAGCAGCCAAGAGCACAGGGATCAGCCCCAGCATTTT
>TRBV24-1|TRBJ2-7|many|.
CATSGPSSYEQYF
TGTGCCACCTCCGGTCCATCGTCCTACGAGCAGTACTTC
>TRBV9|TRBJ2-7|many|TRBD2
CASSGTSLSYEQYF
TGTGCCAGCAGCGGGACTAGCCTCTCCTACGAGCAGTACTTC
>TRBV15|TRBJ2-7|.|.
CATSSGGQAGRRYEQYF
TGTGCCACCAGCAGTGGGGGGCAGGCGGGCCGGCGTTACGAGCAGTACTTC
>TRBV4-1|TRBJ1-2|many|TRBD1
CASSHSGQNNYGYTF
TGCGCCAGCAGCCACTCGGGACAGAATAACTATGGCTACACCTTC
>TRBV7-8|TRBJ2-7|.|TRBD2
CASSLGTSRLVDERYF
TGCGCCAGCAGCTTAGGGACTAGCCGCCTTGTTGACGAGCGGTACTTC
>TRBV7-6|TRBJ2-2|many|.
CASSRANPPGELFF
TGTGCCAGCAGCCGGGCCAACCCCCCCGGGGAGCTGTTTTTT
>TRBV7-3|TRBJ2-1|many|.
CASSSGGAYNEQFF
TGTGCCAGCAGCTCCGGGGGAGCCTACAATGAGCAGTTCTTC
>TRBV28|TRBJ1-3|.|.
CASSRSGNAIYF
TGTGCCAGCAGTAGGTCTGGAAACGCCATATATTTT
>TRBV5-4|TRBJ1-5|.|TRBD1
CASRRGTGANYEHF
TGTGCCAGCAGGCGTGGGACAGGGGCTAACTACGAGCATTTT
>TRBV20-1|TRBJ2-1|few|TRBD2
CSARGIAGGSYNEQFF
TGCAGTGCTAGAGGTATAGCGGGAGGGTCCTACAATGAGCAGTTCTTC
>TRBV5-1|TRBJ2-4|few|.
CASSLGGVNRAQNIQYF
TGCGCCAGCAGCTTGGGAGGGGTCAACAGGGCCCAAAACATTCAGTACTTC
>TRBV9|TRBJ2-1|many|.
CASSVEVAHNEQFF
TGTGCCAGCAGCGTAGAGGTAGCACACAATGAGCAGTTCTTC
>TRBV2|TRBJ2-1|.|.
CAFKVEGGISYNEQFF
TGTGCCTTCAAGGTGGAGGGGGGGATTTCCTACAATGAGCAGTTCTTC
>TRBV19|TRBJ2-7|.|.
CASSARTLPLGQYF
TGTGCCAGTAGTGCTCGGACCCTCCCGTTGGGACAGTACTTC
>TRBV10-3|TRBJ1-4|many|.
CAIRGGTNEKLFF
TGTGCCATTCGAGGGGGGACTAATGAAAAACTGTTTTTT